This TCR beta chain was documented in a study of T cell responses to AZD1222 COVID-19 vaccine. About the study: Some second doses came at about 4 weeks and others at about 12 weeks; these were pooled. General study points: The peak T cell response came first, and repertoires were sampled only after it. Within unmutated variant regions lay the reported targets of nearly half of spike-specific TCRs. There were vaccine-associated CD4 TCRs across spike, dominant at 160-218 and 743-854.

Notes on this clone: The antigen is not known.

Trimming cost V 5 bases and J 2 bases; bases outside gene matches: 4. The CDR3 consists of 14 residues. Per the germline V gene, CDR1 is SNHLY and CDR2 is FYNNEI. Assay: immunoSEQ multiplex PCR; the TCRdb copy retains only in-frame clones and omits some. The sample holds 150,000 or so clones; just over 90% are singletons and the top ten take approximately 2.1%. This sequence was found in an adult in good health. The source was peripheral blood, collected on day 0 of AZD1222 vaccination. The rearrangement joins TRBV2 to TRBJ1-1; 8 nucleotides align to TRBD1. CDR3 loop: CASSKQGENTEAFF. DNA of the CDR3: TGTGCCAGCAGTAAACAGGGGGAAAACACTGAAGCTTTCTTT.